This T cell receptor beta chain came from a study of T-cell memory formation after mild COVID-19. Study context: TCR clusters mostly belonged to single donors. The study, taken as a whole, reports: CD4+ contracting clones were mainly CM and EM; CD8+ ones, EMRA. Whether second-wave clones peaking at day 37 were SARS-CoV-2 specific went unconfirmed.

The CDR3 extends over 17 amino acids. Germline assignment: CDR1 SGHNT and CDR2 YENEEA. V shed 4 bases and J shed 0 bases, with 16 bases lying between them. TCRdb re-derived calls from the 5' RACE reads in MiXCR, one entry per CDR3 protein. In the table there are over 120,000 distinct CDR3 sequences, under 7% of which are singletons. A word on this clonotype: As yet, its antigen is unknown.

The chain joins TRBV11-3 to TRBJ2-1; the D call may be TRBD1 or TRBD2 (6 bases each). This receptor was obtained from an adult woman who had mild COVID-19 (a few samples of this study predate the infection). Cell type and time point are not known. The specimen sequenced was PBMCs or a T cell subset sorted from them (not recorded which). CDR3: CASSSLGGGVSYNEQFF. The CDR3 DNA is TGTGCCAGCAGCTCGTTGGGGGGCGGGGTCTCCTACAATGAGCAGTTCTTC.